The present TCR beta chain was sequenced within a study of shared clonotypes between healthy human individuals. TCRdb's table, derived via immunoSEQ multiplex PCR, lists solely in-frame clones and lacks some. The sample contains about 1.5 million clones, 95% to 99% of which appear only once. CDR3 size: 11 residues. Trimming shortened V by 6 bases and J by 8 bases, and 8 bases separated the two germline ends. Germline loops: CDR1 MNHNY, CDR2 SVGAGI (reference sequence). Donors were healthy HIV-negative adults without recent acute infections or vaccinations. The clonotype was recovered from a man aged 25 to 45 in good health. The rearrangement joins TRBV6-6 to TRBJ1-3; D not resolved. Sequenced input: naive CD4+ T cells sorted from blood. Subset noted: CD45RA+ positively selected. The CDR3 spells CASRRVDTIYF. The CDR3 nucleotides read TGTGCCAGCAGGAGAGTAGACACCATATATTTT.